A selection of T cell receptor beta chains follows, all from one sample in a study of shared T cell receptors in the human thymus. Libraries were prepared by immunoSEQ multiplex PCR; TCRdb keeps only in-frame clonotypes and omits some of them. Here the sample spans 630,000 or so clones, more than 75% being singletons. These data were also filed under a second study, of human thymus T cells.

Source material: thymocytes. All receptors derive from a boy in the first two years of life with a congenital heart defect. CDR3s leave out the opening cysteine and the closing phenylalanine or tryptophan. D genes are given only for firm matches. Size is omitted from some rows. Given values are once, few, many or a class for expanded clones.

d_call | clone_size | v_call | cdr3_aa
. | . | TRBV11-1 | ASSSKTGSNKGYT
. | . | TRBV6-1 | ASFPLEGGNTEAF
TRBD2 | . | TRBV6-5 | ASSWMGLAGEDTQY
. | . | TRBV6-1 | ASSEYRQAYSPLH
. | . | TRBV4-3 | ASSPRTYSSTDTQY
. | . | TRBV6-5 | ASSLGSSYEQY
. | . | TRBV28 | ASSFFIQGQETQY
TRBD2 | . | TRBV4-1 | ASSLWTSSETQY
TRBD1 | . | TRBV5-6 | ASRTRRDKQGTNYGYT
TRBD1 | once | TRBV6-1 | ASSGTGGGYT
. | once | TRBV20-1 | SAIGVQPQH
TRBD1 | . | TRBV30 | AWSVQGEHTEAF
. | . | TRBV6-1 | ASRGHLSSYEQY
. | few | TRBV28 | ASSPEGGWANVLT
TRBD1 | . | TRBV4-1 | ASSQDVGVGQGGQPQH
TRBD1 | . | TRBV28 | ASSHTGEPWGYT
TRBD2 | . | TRBV4-2 | ASSQASGGLFRDEQY
TRBD1 | . | TRBV10-3 | AIRGDRGSSYEQY
. | . | TRBV7-6 | ASSLAVGTRLSKDEKLF
TRBD1 | . | TRBV29-1 | SGGQGAAKETQY
. | . | TRBV27 | ASRNDSSEIYGYT
TRBD2 | . | TRBV29-1 | SVEELARDEQY
TRBD1 | few | TRBV5-1 | ASSLAGQGESYGYT
. | . | TRBV4-1 | ASSRNRSNQPQH
TRBD2 | . | TRBV2 | ASSEEVSRGGNEQF
TRBD2 | few | TRBV7-9 | ASSFLTGTSGEKTQY
. | . | TRBV7-2 | ASSPLGASKAAKLYEQY
TRBD2 | . | TRBV5-1 | ASSTGTSGPNEQF
. | . | TRBV19 | ASSITRRAYNHHQPQH
. | . | TRBV5-1 | ASSSEILDSIANEKLF
. | . | TRBV5-8 | ASSLARDGGYEQY
. | few | TRBV5-1 | ASSLAGLAEAF
TRBD2 | . | TRBV6-5 | ASSYAGLASTDTQY
. | . | TRBV5-6 | ASSLERTEAF
. | . | TRBV7-2 | ASSFGLAGELF
. | once | TRBV5-1 | ASSARTTNGYT
. | . | TRBV11-1 | ASSLCARQPQH
. | . | TRBV7-8 | ASMPRGGEQF
TRBD1 | . | TRBV4-1 | ASSQLDRDHYGYT
TRBD2 | . | TRBV9 | ASSPSASGGLDTQY